This TCR beta chain is from a study of neoadjuvant anti-PD-1 for oral cavity cancer. Germline lookup yields CDR1 SGHRS and CDR2 YFSETQ. V shed 3 bases, J shed 7 bases, and the junction held 5 bases outside the gene matches. This CDR3 spans 15 amino acids. The data were produced by immunoSEQ multiplex PCR, yet TCRdb's version contains in-frame clones alone and is incomplete. The table shows 30,000 to 35,000 clones, with around 87% occurring only once. This TCR was recovered from a person aged 40-85 years with oral cavity squamous cell carcinoma. The chain recombines TRBV5-1 with TRBJ2-3, with TRBD2 matching 13 bases. Source: PBMCs, taken before nivolumab (anti-PD-1) treatment. DNA for the CDR3: TGCGCCAGCAGCTCCGGACTAGCGGGGGAAAATACGCAGTATTTT. It yields the protein CASSSGLAGENTQYF. Complete variable domain (other parts from reference TRBV5-1 and TRBJ2-3): KAGVTQTPRYLIKTRGQQVTLSCSPISGHRSVSWYQQTPGQGLQFLFEYFSETQRNKGNFPGRFSGRQFSNSRSEMNVSTLELGDSALYLCASSSGLAGENTQYFGPGTRLTVL.